This T cell receptor (beta chain) emerged from a study of CD8 T cells in Susac syndrome. Concerning this clonotype itself: The antigen remains unidentified.

The study used treatment-naive patients who had stable or active relapsing-remitting disease as multiple sclerosis controls. The authors reverse transcribed roughly 0.5 to 1 ug RNA with random hexamers. Amplification of TCR beta CDR3 was carried out by immunoSEQ multiplex PCR, which covered 54 Vbeta and 13 Jbeta segments. Using its own MiXCR run on the immunoSEQ multiplex PCR reads, TCRdb lists one record per CDR3 protein. Of approximately 150,000 distinct CDR3 sequences in the sample, over 75% were seen once. Study outcomes and limitations: Acknowledgment was made by the study that its TCR sequencing and HLA analysis involved a relatively small number of individuals.

This sequence originates from a human donor with multiple sclerosis. The sample was CD8+ T cells from PBMCs.

CDR3 sequence (DNA): TGTGCCAGTAGGACAGGGATTGGGGAGCTGTTTTTT. Translated: CASRTGIGELFF. The J gene is TRBJ2-2, the V gene TRBV19; TRBD1 aligns across 7 bases. With 6 bases clipped from V and 8 bases from J, the junction kept 3 bases outside the gene matches. This CDR3 is built from 12 residues. Per germline, CDR1 LNHDA and CDR2 SQIVND (reference sequence).